The 12 T cell receptor beta chains presented below share a single source sample, sequenced in a study of monozygotic twins with inflammatory bowel disease (dated by TCRdb to the late 2010s). Receptors were amplified or captured by 5' RACE. The sequencer was an Illumina HiSeq 2500. Each CDR3 protein sequence appears as one entry after TCRdb reprocessed the reads, and no DNA is included. The table for this sample shows 200,000 to 250,000 distinct CDR3 sequences. 1.6% of the sample goes to the ten largest clones. Sequenced sample: blood. The receptor set was obtained from a human donor with ulcerative colitis or Crohn's disease, or a healthy co-twin of an affected twin (not recorded which).

CDR3 region: CASSLTGTEAFF. This chain connects TRBV5-6 to TRBJ1-1; TCRdb outputs TRBD1, but without DNA this stays unchecked. CDR1 and CDR2 (germline): SGHDT, YYEEEE. There are 12 residues in the CDR3.

CDR3 loop: CASSLVDATDGYTF. V and J are TRBV7-2 and TRBJ1-2. Germline V CDR1 and CDR2: SGHTA, FQGNSA. The CDR3 loop spans 14 amino acids.

V usage is TRBV20-1 and J usage is TRBJ2-7; checking the TCRdb D call of TRBD1 is not possible without DNA. This CDR3 has 12 residues. Per germline, CDR1 DFQATT and CDR2 SNEGSKA (reference sequence). The CDR3 is CSARSRGDEQYF.

The chain combines TRBV3-1 with TRBJ1-4. This CDR3 spans 13 amino acids. Germline CDR1 is LGHDT and CDR2 is YNNKEL (reference sequence). This CDR3 reads CASSPSAGEKLFF.

The chain joins TRBV5-6 to TRBJ1-6; TCRdb's D call, TRBD1, is unchecked because there is no DNA. The germline gives CDR1 SGHDT, CDR2 YYEEEE. The length of the CDR3 is 17 residues. This CDR3 is CASSLAAGTLLNSPLHF.

The chain joins TRBV20-1 to TRBJ2-6; checking the TCRdb D call of TRBD1 is not possible without DNA. This CDR3 comprises 13 residues. Germline CDR1 reads DFQATT; CDR2 reads SNEGSKA (reference sequence). This CDR3 reads CSATGAGANVLTF.

V gene TRBV6-6 combines with J gene TRBJ2-7; no DNA is available, so the TRBD1 call from TCRdb remains unchecked. Germline V gene sequence: CDR1 MNHNY, CDR2 SVGAGI (reference sequence). The CDR3 totals 13 residues. The CDR3: CASSYGDRVEQYF.

This sequence joins TRBV11-2 and TRBJ2-6; TCRdb's assignment of TRBD1 cannot be checked, as there is no DNA. The CDR3 is made up of 18 amino acids. The germline V gene encodes CDR1 SGHAT and CDR2 FQNNGV. The CDR3 protein is CASSPTMGQNSGANVLTF.

The CDR3 region is CASSLAGGQGSYTF. This chain links TRBV7-8 with TRBJ1-2; TCRdb lists TRBD1, though no DNA is available to test this call. Germline values: CDR1 SGHVS, CDR2 FQNEAQ. This CDR3 has 14 residues.

This chain uses TRBV2 with TRBJ1-5. From germline, CDR1 is SNHLY and CDR2 FYNNEI. The length of the CDR3 is 13 residues. CDR3 loop: CASRESSNQPQHF.

This clonotype is deemed medium-sized by its frequency. The chain has TRBV5-1 and TRBJ2-4; the D gene TCRdb calls, TRBD1, cannot be checked with no DNA. This CDR3 is built from 13 residues. The germline gives CDR1 SGHRS, CDR2 YFSETQ. CDR3 sequence reads: CASRPGPRDIQYF.

V and J are TRBV24-1 and TRBJ2-1. This CDR3 region has 15 residues. CDR1 is KGHDR, CDR2 SFDVKD, per germline. The CDR3 sequence is CATSPTGSSYNEQFF.